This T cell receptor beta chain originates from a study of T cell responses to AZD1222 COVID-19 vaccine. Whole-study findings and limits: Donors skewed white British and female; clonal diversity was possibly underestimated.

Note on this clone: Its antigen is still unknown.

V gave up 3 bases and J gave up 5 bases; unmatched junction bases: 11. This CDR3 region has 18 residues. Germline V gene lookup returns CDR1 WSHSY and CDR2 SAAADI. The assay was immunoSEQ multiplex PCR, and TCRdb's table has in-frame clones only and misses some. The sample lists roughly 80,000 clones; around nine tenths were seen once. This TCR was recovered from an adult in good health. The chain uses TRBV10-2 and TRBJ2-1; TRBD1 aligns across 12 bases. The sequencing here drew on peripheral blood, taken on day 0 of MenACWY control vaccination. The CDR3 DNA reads TGCGCCAGCAGTGATGGGACAGGGGGCTTTGGTTTACACAATGAGCAGTTCTTC. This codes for CASSDGTGGFGLHNEQFF.